Below are 22 T cell receptor beta chains sequenced from a single sample in a study of T-cell reconstitution after alpha-beta-depleted transplantation in children. Library preparation (for TCRbeta) was performed with unique molecular identifiers. TCRdb reanalysed the PCR reads using MiXCR and keeps one entry per CDR3 protein. The sample lists some 200,000 distinct CDR3 sequences; roughly 6.3% were seen once. Sample: PBMCs, taken before TCRalphabeta/CD19-depleted stem cell transplant. The receptor source for this set is a girl under three years old with combined immunodeficiency, due to receive a stem cell transplant.

This clonotype was counted ten times or more. The chain combines TRBV5-1 with TRBJ1-5, with TRBD1 as a possible D gene (6 bases). CDR1 and CDR2 (germline): SGHRS, YFSETQ. V was trimmed by 2 bases and J by 4 bases, leaving 7 bases between them. The CDR3 totals 13 residues. The CDR3 is CASSLGQNQPQHF. As DNA, the CDR3 is TGCGCCAGCAGCTTAGGACAGAATCAGCCCCAGCATTTT.

This clonotype was found many times. The chain is built from TRBV24-1 and TRBJ2-2; maybe TRBD1 (5 bases). Per the germline V gene, CDR1 is KGHDR and CDR2 is SFDVKD. The CDR3 sequence is 15 residues long. V was trimmed by 9 bases and J by 3 bases, leaving 16 bases between them. The CDR3 coding sequence is TGTGCCACCTACCTGTCGGACATCTACACCGGGGAGCTGTTTTTT. It specifies CATYLSDIYTGELFF.

This clonotype has ten or more counts. The gene calls are TRBV7-9 and TRBJ2-1; no clear D. The CDR3 length is 17 residues. Germline CDR1 reads SEHNR; CDR2 reads FQNEAQ (reference sequence). The V end was cut by 4 bases, the J end by 5 bases, with 21 bases between. In DNA, the CDR3 is TGTGCCAGCAGCTACCCCCTCGCGCTCCCAGGTAACAATGAGCAGTTCTTC. Protein sequence: CASSYPLALPGNNEQFF.

This clonotype counts as large. CDR3 sequence reads: CSVQDWGGYTF. CDR3 in DNA: TGCAGCGTTCAGGACTGGGGCGGCTACACCTTC. The chain carries TRBV29-1 and TRBJ1-2, with a weak D call TRBD1 (5 bases). This CDR3 has 11 amino acids. V was cut by 5 bases and J by 8 bases, with 12 bases left in between. CDR1 and CDR2 (germline): SQVTM, ANQGSEA.

This clonotype was seen only a few times. J is TRBJ2-1 and V is TRBV12-3 or TRBV12-4, with D tentatively TRBD2 (7 bases). V shed 2 bases and J shed 16 bases, with 12 bases lying between them. The CDR3 spans 11 residues. Written as DNA, the CDR3 is TGTGCCAGCAGTTTACGGGGGGCCAGATTCTTC. As protein: CASSLRGARFF.

This chain connects TRBV3-1 to TRBJ1-1; possible D gene TRBD1, 5 bases. Germline CDR1 reads LGHDT; CDR2 reads YNNKEL (reference sequence). Trimming cost V 1 base and J 11 bases, with 20 bases left between them. The CDR3 consists of 15 residues. The CDR3 loop is CASSQAPDWGREAFF. Written as DNA, the CDR3 is TGTGCCAGCAGCCAAGCCCCGGACTGGGGCAGGGAGGCTTTCTTT.

The table lists this clonotype with many counts. The genes are TRBV6-2 or TRBV6-3 and TRBJ1-5; 9 bases match TRBD1. The trim removed 6 bases at V and 4 bases at J, leaving 1 base unmatched. The length of the CDR3 is 13 residues. Germline assignment: CDR1 MNHEY and CDR2 SVGEGT. The CDR3 loop reads CASRTGGNQPQHF. CDR3 DNA sequence: TGTGCCAGCAGGACAGGGGGAAATCAGCCCCAGCATTTT.

This clonotype occurred a few times. V usage is TRBV7-9 and J usage is TRBJ2-3, with D possibly being TRBD2 (6 bases). The CDR3 loop spans 16 amino acids. Germline V gene lookup returns CDR1 SEHNR and CDR2 FQNEAQ (reference sequence). Trimming shortened V by 3 bases and J by 3 bases, and 16 bases separated the two germline ends. The CDR3 DNA sequence: TGTGCCAGCAGCTTTTTATTTACGGGAGAGACAGATACGCAGTATTTT. Its translation is CASSFLFTGETDTQYF.

This clonotype appeared many times. The genes are TRBV4-2 and TRBJ1-5; D not resolved. V dropped 0 bases and J dropped 4 bases, with 7 bases sitting between them. This CDR3 has 14 residues. Per germline, CDR1 LGHNA and CDR2 YNFKEQ. The CDR3 region has the DNA TGTGCCAGCAGCCAAGAAGTGAGGAATCAGCCCCAGCATTTT. It yields the protein CASSQEVRNQPQHF.

This clonotype was detected many times. The CDR3 bases are TGCAGTGCTAGTGACAGGGGGTGGACTGAAGCTTTCTTT. This sequence encodes CSASDRGWTEAFF. The rearrangement links TRBV20-1 to TRBJ1-1, with 9 bases matching TRBD1. From germline, CDR1 is DFQATT and CDR2 SNEGSKA (reference sequence). The CDR3 contains 13 residues. The V and J ends lost 3 bases and 5 bases, in that order; junction bases with no gene match: 4.

This clonotype showed up many times. The chain carries TRBV15 and TRBJ2-3; 9 nucleotides line up with TRBD2. In germline, CDR1 is LNHNV, CDR2 YYDKDF (reference sequence). Unmatched junction bases numbered 5, after V lost 3 bases and J lost 4 bases. The CDR3 loop spans 15 amino acids. CDR3 DNA sequence: TGTGCCACCAGCAGGTACGAGCGGGAGGCAGATACGCAGTATTTT. This encodes CATSRYEREADTQYF.

This clonotype was recorded many times. The chain recombines TRBV6-5 with TRBJ1-3, with D possibly TRBD1 on 6 matching bases. V was shortened by 3 bases and J by 4 bases, with 13 bases between the two germline ends. CDR1 and CDR2 from the germline V gene are MNHEY and SVGAGI. This CDR3 contains 15 residues. The CDR3 reads CASSYQQGSGNTIYF. The CDR3 nucleotides are TGTGCCAGCAGTTATCAACAGGGCTCCGGAAACACCATATATTTT.

This clonotype turned up a few times. V and J are TRBV11-2 and TRBJ2-5; unclear D gene. The length of the CDR3 is 15 residues. Germline V gene sequence: CDR1 SGHAT, CDR2 FQNNGV. Deletions cut 3 bases from V and 1 base from J, with 12 bases between. The CDR3 coding sequence is TGTGCCAGCAGCTTCGGTGGTAACCCCCAAGAGACCCAGTACTTC. This codes for CASSFGGNPQETQYF.

As concerns this clonotype: With a much larger clone just one base away, this may be a read error. V and J are TRBV21-1 and TRBJ2-5; TRBD1 is the table's D call, not checked against the DNA. TRBV21-1 is listed as a pseudogene. The CDR3 is made up of 18 amino acids. The CDR3 here is CASSKEGTGGPRGETQYF. The CDR3, as DNA: TGTGCCAGCAGCAAAGAGGGCACAGGGGGCCCAAGGGGAGAGACCCAGTACTTC.

This clonotype occurred many times. The chain carries TRBV5-6 and TRBJ2-1; 8 nucleotides align to TRBD1. Germline CDR1 reads SGHDT; CDR2 reads YYEEEE. The CDR3 is 18 amino acids. V was clipped by 2 bases and J by 8 bases; unmatched bases: 18. The CDR3 loop is CASSLDEMRQGASDEQFF. The DNA for the CDR3 is TGTGCCAGCAGCTTAGATGAGATGCGGCAGGGGGCAAGCGATGAGCAGTTCTTC.

This clonotype was counted ten times or more. The chain has TRBV7-9 and TRBJ2-7; 7 nucleotides line up with TRBD1. The CDR3 covers 14 residues. The germline gives CDR1 SEHNR, CDR2 FQNEAQ (reference sequence). Unmatched junction bases numbered 11, after V lost 11 bases and J lost 1 base. The CDR3 loop reads CASSHRDSSYEQYF. CDR3 bases: TGTGCCTCCAGTCACCGGGACAGTTCCTACGAGCAGTACTTC.

This clonotype was seen at least ten times. CDR3 coding DNA: TGCAGCGTTGAGTACGGCTCTAACTATGGCTACACCTTC. Residues: CSVEYGSNYGYTF. The chain employs TRBV29-1 and TRBJ1-2; D unclear. Trimming shortened V by 3 bases and J by 0 bases, and 8 bases separated the two germline ends. Germline values: CDR1 SQVTM, CDR2 ANQGSEA. The CDR3 covers 13 residues.

The gene calls are TRBV7-2 and TRBJ2-5; the D call may be TRBD1 or TRBD2 (5 bases each). Trimming shortened V by 2 bases and J by 2 bases, and 18 bases separated the two germline ends. CDR1 is SGHTA, CDR2 FQGNSA, per germline. The CDR3 has 17 amino acids. CDR3 amino acids: CASSLISGTTPQETQYF. CDR3 nucleotide sequence: TGTGCCAGCAGCTTAATATCTGGGACCACCCCACAAGAGACCCAGTACTTC.

This clonotype was detected many times. The rearrangement links TRBV9 to TRBJ2-7; D call uncertain. CDR1 is SGDLS, CDR2 YYNGEE, per germline. V lost 0 bases and J 1 base, leaving 8 bases between the germline ends. The CDR3 consists of 14 residues. In nucleotides, the CDR3 is TGTGCCAGCAGCGTAGCCAGGTTTTCCTACGAGCAGTACTTC. Its protein is CASSVARFSYEQYF.

This clonotype was found many times. V gene TRBV20-1 combines with J gene TRBJ2-7; a possible D gene is TRBD2 (6 bases). The germline gives CDR1 DFQATT, CDR2 SNEGSKA (reference sequence). The CDR3 has 12 amino acids. DNA of the CDR3: TGCAGGGGCTACGGAGGGGTCGACGAGCAGTACTTC. Encoded protein: CRGYGGVDEQYF.

This clonotype was observed a handful of times. The V and J genes are TRBV29-1 and TRBJ2-5, with D uncertain. V was cut by 5 bases and J by 0 bases, with 10 bases left in between. This CDR3 is built from 13 residues. Germline V CDR1 and CDR2: SQVTM, ANQGSEA. CDR3 loop: CSVPDGYQETQYF. The CDR3 bases are TGCAGCGTTCCGGACGGATACCAAGAGACCCAGTACTTC.

This clonotype has a count of ten or more. The V call is TRBV4-3, the J call TRBJ2-1; D perhaps matches TRBD2 (6 bases). Trimming took off 5 bases at V and 0 bases at J, with 20 bases between the two ends. The CDR3 length is 18 residues. In germline, CDR1 is LGHNA, CDR2 YSLEER. The DNA for the CDR3 is TGCGCCAGCAGCTCTCGCAAGGCGGGGTGGAGCTCCTACAATGAGCAGTTCTTC. This codes for CASSSRKAGWSSYNEQFF.